Listed below are T cell receptor beta chains from one sample, sequenced in a study of T cell responses to AZD1222 COVID-19 vaccine. TCRdb's copy holds only in-frame clones and misses some; the assay was immunoSEQ multiplex PCR. The data hold around 50,000 clones, with about nine tenths observed a single time. This material consisted of peripheral blood, taken 28 days after the second AZD1222 dose. The receptor source for this set is an adult who received the AZD1222 COVID-19 vaccine. The CDR3 runs from the conserved cysteine through the conserved F or W. The D gene is left open where the match is weak. A row's size may be missing; if present it is once, few, many or a size class.

J,size,D,V,CDR3,DNA
TRBJ2-6,once,TRBD1,TRBV5-1,CASSPGTGNSGANVLTF,TGCGCCAGCAGCCCCGGGACAGGCAACTCTGGGGCCAACGTCCTGACTTTC
TRBJ2-1,few,TRBD2,TRBV27,CASSVRTSGSPRGGQFF,TGTGCCAGCAGTGTTAGGACTAGCGGGAGCCCCCGAGGTGGGCAGTTCTTC
TRBJ1-1,.,.,TRBV3-1/TRBV3-2,CASSQEGKGNTEAFF,TGTGCCAGCAGCCAAGAGGGGAAGGGGAACACTGAAGCTTTCTTT
TRBJ1-1,.,.,TRBV19,CASSQQGNTEAFF,TGTGCCAGTAGTCAACAGGGCAACACTGAAGCTTTCTTT
TRBJ1-6,.,TRBD1,TRBV4-3,CASSQMIRGQGFNSPLHF,TGCGCCAGCAGCCAGATGATTCGGGGACAGGGGTTTAATTCACCCCTCCACTTT
TRBJ2-7,.,TRBD1,TRBV4-1,CASSQVIRGLGEQYF,TGCGCCAGCAGCCAAGTAATCAGGGGGCTGGGGGAGCAGTACTTC
TRBJ2-7,.,.,TRBV2,CASRLWGASSYEQYF,TGTGCCAGCAGGTTGTGGGGGGCCAGCTCCTACGAGCAGTACTTC
TRBJ2-2,few,.,TRBV4-2,CASSLRAQGIPGELFF,TGTGCCAGCAGCCTAAGGGCACAGGGCATCCCCGGGGAGCTGTTTTTT
TRBJ2-5,.,TRBD2,TRBV4-2,CASSLAGAQETQYF,TGTGCCAGCAGCCTCGCGGGAGCACAAGAGACCCAGTACTTC
TRBJ1-1,once,.,TRBV28,CASSLGGRTEAFF,TGTGCCAGCAGTCTGGGAGGACGGACTGAAGCTTTCTTT
TRBJ1-1,once,.,TRBV12-3/TRBV12-4,CASSFRAEAFF,TGTGCCAGCAGTTTTCGTGCCGAAGCTTTCTTT
TRBJ1-5,.,.,TRBV2,CASSERQMNQPQHF,TGTGCCAGCAGTGAACGGCAGATGAATCAGCCCCAGCATTTT
TRBJ1-1,.,TRBD1,TRBV5-3,CARSFVDRGITEAFF,TGTGCCAGAAGCTTCGTTGACAGGGGAATCACTGAAGCTTTCTTT
TRBJ1-3,.,.,TRBV4-1,CASSQVGYTIYF,TGCGCCAGCAGCCAAGTGGGTTACACCATATATTTT
TRBJ1-2,.,.,TRBV4-3,CASSQVWATGANYGYTF,TGCGCCAGCAGCCAAGTATGGGCGACAGGAGCTAACTATGGCTACACCTTC
TRBJ1-1,.,.,TRBV6-5,CASSSLQGINTEAFF,TGTGCCAGCAGCTCCCTCCAGGGGATAAACACTGAAGCTTTCTTT
TRBJ2-7,once,.,TRBV27,CASRQRLIHHSYEQYF,TGTGCCAGCCGACAGAGACTGATTCATCACTCCTACGAGCAGTACTTC
TRBJ2-2,.,.,TRBV10-3,CAISGVLDRSLSGGELFF,TGTGCCATCAGTGGGGTTCTGGACCGCTCACTTAGTGGCGGGGAGCTGTTTTTT
TRBJ2-7,.,.,TRBV10-1,CASSEGTRSGEQYF,TGCGCCAGCAGTGAGGGCACCCGATCAGGAGAGCAGTACTTC
TRBJ1-3,once,.,TRBV19,CASSPWAWRIGNTIYF,TGTGCCAGTAGCCCATGGGCCTGGCGTATCGGAAACACCATATATTTT
TRBJ2-1,.,.,TRBV5-8,CASSLEAAYYNEQFF,TGTGCCAGCAGCTTGGAAGCGGCCTACTACAATGAGCAGTTCTTC
TRBJ2-1,.,TRBD2,TRBV5-4,CASSATLAGVGNEQFF,TGTGCCAGCAGCGCGACACTAGCGGGGGTGGGCAATGAGCAGTTCTTC
TRBJ2-1,.,TRBD2,TRBV5-5,CASNELAGRYYNEQFF,TGTGCCAGCAACGAATTAGCGGGAAGATATTACAATGAGCAGTTCTTC
TRBJ1-2,.,.,TRBV10-3,CAIGQGTNYGYTF,TGTGCCATCGGGCAGGGGACTAACTATGGCTACACCTTC
TRBJ2-7,.,.,TRBV9,CASSPDSGPAYEQYF,TGTGCCAGCAGCCCAGACTCAGGGCCCGCCTACGAGCAGTACTTC
TRBJ2-7,.,.,TRBV28,CASSLLVASPSEQYF,TGTGCCAGCAGTTTATTGGTGGCCAGCCCCTCCGAGCAGTACTTC
TRBJ2-1,.,.,TRBV4-3,CASSQEGTTFYNEQFF,TGCGCCAGCAGCCAAGAGGGGACAACCTTCTACAATGAGCAGTTCTTC
TRBJ1-4,.,.,TRBV19,CASSMGRIEKLFF,TGTGCCAGTAGTATGGGACGGATTGAAAAACTGTTTTTT
TRBJ1-1,.,.,TRBV10-2,CASRGGWGTEAFF,TGCGCCAGCAGAGGGGGATGGGGCACTGAAGCTTTCTTT
TRBJ2-6,.,.,TRBV19,CASIGEMGRSSGANVLTF,TGTGCCAGTATAGGTGAGATGGGAAGGTCCTCTGGGGCCAACGTCCTGACTTTC
TRBJ1-1,.,TRBD1,TRBV11-3,CASSTRQGAKTEAFF,TGTGCCAGCAGCACGAGACAGGGGGCGAAGACTGAAGCTTTCTTT
TRBJ1-5,.,.,TRBV7-2,CASSLAEGQPQHF,TGTGCCAGCAGCTTAGCGGAAGGTCAGCCCCAGCATTTT
TRBJ2-3,.,TRBD2,TRBV11-2,CASSLMRGGLDTQYF,TGTGCCAGCAGCTTAATGCGGGGGGGCTTAGATACGCAGTATTTT
TRBJ1-1,.,.,TRBV5-1,CASSLGSRGLNTEAFF,TGCGCCAGCAGCTTGGGTTCTCGGGGGCTGAACACTGAAGCTTTCTTT
TRBJ2-6,.,.,TRBV9,CASSFRVVSGANVLTF,TGTGCCAGCAGCTTCCGGGTTGTCTCTGGGGCCAACGTCCTGACTTTC
TRBJ2-1,.,.,TRBV11-3,CASSLSRNEQFF,TGTGCCAGCAGCTTAAGTCGAAATGAGCAGTTCTTC
TRBJ1-2,.,.,TRBV6-4,CAIPGGKIGYGYTF,TGTGCCATCCCGGGGGGGAAGATCGGCTATGGCTACACCTTC
TRBJ1-1,.,TRBD1,TRBV19,CASSIPGQMNTEAFF,TGTGCCAGTAGTATTCCGGGACAGATGAACACTGAAGCTTTCTTT
TRBJ1-5,once,.,TRBV19,CASSIGGVQPQHF,TGTGCCAGTAGTATAGGAGGGGTCCAGCCCCAGCATTTT
TRBJ1-6,.,.,TRBV13,CASREAGSPLHF,TGTGCCAGCAGGGAGGCCGGGTCACCCCTCCACTTT
TRBJ1-1,.,.,TRBV6-2/TRBV6-3,CASSPGPLNTEAFF,TGTGCCAGCAGCCCCGGGCCACTGAACACTGAAGCTTTCTTT
TRBJ1-2,.,.,TRBV25-1,CASSESTGTTANYGYTF,TGTGCCAGCAGTGAATCTACGGGGACTACAGCTAACTATGGCTACACCTTC
TRBJ2-7,.,.,TRBV2,CASSLQGVPYEQYF,TGTGCCAGCAGTCTTCAGGGCGTTCCCTACGAGCAGTACTTC
TRBJ2-7,.,.,TRBV11-2,CASRVGQGLYEQYF,TGTGCCAGCAGAGTAGGGCAGGGACTCTACGAGCAGTACTTC